The sequence of this TCR beta chain was determined in a study of blood T cell repertoires in COVID-19. TCRdb keeps only in-frame clones here, not all; method: immunoSEQ multiplex PCR. The sample records about 160,000 clones, 70% to 90% being singletons. With 3 bases removed from V and 2 bases from J, the gap between germline ends came to 20 bases. This CDR3 is built from 18 residues. From germline, CDR1 is ENHRY and CDR2 SYGVKD. This chain connects TRBV10-3 to TRBJ1-5, with D possibly being TRBD1 (5 bases). The source is a man aged 35-49 years who had recovered from COVID-19. Input material: peripheral blood. CDR3: CAISDGLWSGKGNQPQHF. The CDR3 DNA is TGTGCCATCAGTGATGGGTTGTGGTCAGGGAAGGGCAATCAGCCCCAGCATTTT.